What follows is one TCR beta chain and its context. The sample is drawn from a study of blood T cell repertoires in COVID-19. Repertoires were generated with immunoSEQ multiplex PCR, while TCRdb's copy carries only in-frame clones and drops some. Of 150,000 to 200,000 clones listed, 65% to 90% are singletons. V lost 6 bases, J lost 2 bases, and 4 bases stayed unmatched. Looked up from germline, CDR1 is MNHNS and CDR2 is SASEGT. The length of the CDR3 is 14 residues. Sequencing was performed on PBMCs or T cells enriched from blood (not recorded which). V usage is TRBV6-1 and J usage is TRBJ1-5, with 7 bases aligning to TRBD1. The TCR was taken from a woman in her sixties with acute COVID-19. CDR3 in amino acids: CASRGDSRNQPQHF. The CDR3 DNA reads as TGTGCCAGCAGGGGGGACAGCCGCAATCAGCCCCAGCATTTT.